This T cell receptor (beta chain) was identified during a study of shared clonotypes between healthy human individuals. Study-level points and caveats: How much donors shared clonotypes was expected to be affected by sequencing depth. Lower generation probabilities were found for non-shared clonotypes than for those shared by all four donors. Represented diversity, genetic and exposure-history alike, was limited by few donors. Depth was large, yet rarefaction showed that sorted-subset sequencing was incomplete.

From germline, CDR1 is SGDLS and CDR2 YYNGEE. The CDR3 has 14 residues. V shed 0 bases, J shed 4 bases, and the junction held 2 bases outside the gene matches. In the case of this clone: Its cognate antigen is unknown. The sample has other DNA sequences that encode this CDR3 too.

This table comes from immunoSEQ multiplex PCR, and its TCRdb copy is limited to in-frame clones, with some not included. Of under 2.5 million clones in the sample, just under 95% were seen once. The rearrangement links TRBV9 to TRBJ2-3; 7 bases are a match to TRBD2. Sequencing was performed on naive CD4+ T cells from PBMCs. Subset of the sample: CD45RA+ positively selected. The sequence was obtained from a man aged 18 to 30 in good health. Some clones in this sample may be carry-over from other donors' samples. CDR3 sequence: CASSVASGADTQYF. The CDR3 DNA reads TGTGCCAGCAGCGTAGCTAGCGGAGCAGATACGCAGTATTTT.